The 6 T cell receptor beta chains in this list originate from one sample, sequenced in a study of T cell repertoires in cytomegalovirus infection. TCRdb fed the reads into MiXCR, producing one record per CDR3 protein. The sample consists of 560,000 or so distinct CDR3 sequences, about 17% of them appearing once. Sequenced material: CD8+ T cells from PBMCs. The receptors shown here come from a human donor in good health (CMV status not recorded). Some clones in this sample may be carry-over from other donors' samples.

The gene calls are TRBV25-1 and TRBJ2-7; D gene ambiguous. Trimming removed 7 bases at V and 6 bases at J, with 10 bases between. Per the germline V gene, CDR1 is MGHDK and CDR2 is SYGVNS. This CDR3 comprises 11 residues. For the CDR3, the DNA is TGTGCCAGCAATAAGGGCCGCGAGCAGTACTTC. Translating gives CASNKGREQYF.

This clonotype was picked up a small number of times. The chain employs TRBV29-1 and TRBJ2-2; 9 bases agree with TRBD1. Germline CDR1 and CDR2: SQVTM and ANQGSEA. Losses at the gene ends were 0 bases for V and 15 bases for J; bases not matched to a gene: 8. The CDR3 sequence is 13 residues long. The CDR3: CSVEDLTGGGLFF. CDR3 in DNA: TGCAGCGTTGAAGATCTGACAGGGGGGGGGTTGTTTTTT.

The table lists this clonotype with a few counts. CDR3 sequence (DNA): TGTGCCATCAGTGCCCAAAACACCATATATTTT. It is translated as CAISAQNTIYF. The genes are TRBV10-3 and TRBJ1-3; no definite D call. Deletions cut 4 bases from V and 6 bases from J, with 4 bases between. CDR1 is ENHRY, CDR2 SYGVKD, per germline. The CDR3 length is 11 residues.

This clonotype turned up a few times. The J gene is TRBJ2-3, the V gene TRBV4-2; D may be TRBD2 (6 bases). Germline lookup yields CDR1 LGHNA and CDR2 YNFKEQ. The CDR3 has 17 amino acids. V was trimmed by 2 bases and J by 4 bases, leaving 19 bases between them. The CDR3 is CASSQRVGRGRADTQYF. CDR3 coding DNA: TGTGCCAGCAGCCAACGCGTCGGGAGAGGGCGGGCAGATACGCAGTATTTT.

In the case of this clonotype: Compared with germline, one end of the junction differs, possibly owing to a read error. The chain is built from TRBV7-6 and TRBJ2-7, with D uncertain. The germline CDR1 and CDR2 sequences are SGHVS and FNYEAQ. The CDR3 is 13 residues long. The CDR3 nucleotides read TGTGCCAGCAGCTTAGCGCATGCTAACGAGCCGTACTTC. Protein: CASSLAHANEPYF.

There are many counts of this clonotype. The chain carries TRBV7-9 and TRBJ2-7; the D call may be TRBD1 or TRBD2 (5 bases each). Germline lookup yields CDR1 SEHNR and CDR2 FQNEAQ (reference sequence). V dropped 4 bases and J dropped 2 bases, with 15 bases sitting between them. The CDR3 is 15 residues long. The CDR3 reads CASSYTRGPPYEQYF. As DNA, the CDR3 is TGTGCCAGCAGCTATACTCGGGGCCCCCCCTACGAGCAGTACTTC.